This entry lists 27 T cell receptor beta chains sequenced from one sample in a study of vaccination and CD4 T cells after COVID-19. Their recognized antigens are unknown. An Oncomine TCR Beta short-read assay was used to sequence the DNA from cultured CD4+ T cells. Via MiXCR, TCRdb re-called the PCR reads, giving one row per CDR3 protein. The sample lists about 5,700 distinct CDR3 sequences, 30% to 40% seen once, with roughly 34% in the top ten. Treatment described: approximately 11-day PBMC culture with coronavirus spike peptide pools or control peptides (ViraFEST assay). An unexposed donor provided the CD4+ T cells, which were collected before the COVID-19 pandemic (2011-2018). Sequencing input: CD4+ T cells from blood, cultured in vitro. The receptors come from a human donor in good health.

This clonotype was recorded a few times. The CDR3: CASSEYGGANTEAFF. CDR3 sequence (DNA): TGCGCCAGCAGTGAGTATGGAGGTGCGAACACTGAAGCTTTCTTT. This sequence joins TRBV10-2 and TRBJ1-1; unclear D gene. Trimming took 1 base from V and 1 from J, leaving 10 bases between them. The CDR3 extends over 15 amino acids. The germline V gene encodes CDR1 WSHSY and CDR2 SAAADI.

This chain links TRBV20-1 with TRBJ2-3, with no clear D. Trimming shortened V by 5 bases and J by 2 bases, and 17 bases separated the two germline ends. The CDR3 contains 15 residues. CDR1 DFQATT and CDR2 SNEGSKA come from the germline V gene (reference sequence). CDR3 residues: CSALSPGLTTDTQYF. DNA of the CDR3: TGCAGTGCTCTCTCCCCTGGCCTTACCACAGATACGCAGTATTTT.

The chain joins TRBV27 to TRBJ1-1; 10 bases are a match to TRBD1. Per the germline V gene, CDR1 is MNHEY and CDR2 is SMNVEV (reference sequence). Trimming cost V 3 bases and J 4 bases; bases outside gene matches: 8. This CDR3 comprises 16 residues. CDR3 in amino acids: CASSFLGRTGGTEAFF. CDR3 DNA sequence: TGTGCCAGCAGTTTCCTCGGGAGGACAGGGGGCACTGAAGCTTTCTTT.

The chain uses TRBV19 and TRBJ1-2, with TRBD1 matching 12 bases. The germline V gene has CDR1 LNHDA and CDR2 SQIVND (reference sequence). This CDR3 has 16 residues. Trimming took 4 bases from V and 6 from J; bases not matched to a gene: 9. The CDR3 reads CASSRGRDRGQDGYTF. CDR3 coding DNA: TGTGCCAGTAGTAGGGGACGGGACAGGGGGCAAGATGGCTACACCTTC.

The chain uses TRBV27 and TRBJ2-3; 12 bases line up with TRBD1. Trimming took 3 bases from V and 1 from J; bases not matched to a gene: 8. The germline V gene has CDR1 MNHEY and CDR2 SMNVEV (reference sequence). The CDR3 consists of 18 residues. CDR3: CASSFLGTGGGGTDTQYF. CDR3 bases: TGTGCCAGCAGTTTTTTGGGGACAGGGGGCGGGGGCACAGATACGCAGTATTTT.

The rearrangement joins TRBV2 to TRBJ2-3; perhaps TRBD1 as D (5 bases). The CDR3 spans 13 residues. CDR1 SNHLY and CDR2 FYNNEI come from the germline V gene. The V and J ends lost 11 bases and 6 bases respectively, with 18 bases between them. CDR3 sequence reads: CAVKDGGADTQYF. The CDR3 DNA is TGTGCCGTCAAGGATGGTGGGGCGGATACGCAGTATTTT.

This clonotype was counted once. The rearrangement uses TRBV19 and TRBJ1-1, with D possibly TRBD1 on 6 matching bases. CDR3 length: 12 residues. V lost 5 bases and J 8 bases, leaving 12 bases between the germline ends. The germline CDR1 and CDR2 sequences are LNHDA and SQIVND (reference sequence). CDR3 sequence (DNA): TGTGCCAGTAGTCAAGACAGGAGCGAAGCTTTCTTT. As protein: CASSQDRSEAFF.

CDR3 sequence: CASSSEAGSSYNEQFF. The DNA of the CDR3 is TGTGCCAGCAGTTCGGAAGCGGGGAGCTCCTACAATGAGCAGTTCTTC. The chain carries TRBV6-5 and TRBJ2-1, with 7 bases that match TRBD2. CDR3 size: 16 residues. CDR1 and CDR2 (germline): MNHEY, SVGAGI. J lost 0 bases, V lost 4 bases, and 6 bases had no gene match.

The chain joins TRBV5-1 to TRBJ2-1; D is uncertain. Germline V lookup: CDR1 SGHRS, CDR2 YFSETQ. The CDR3 has 13 residues. Trimming removed 0 bases at V and 8 bases at J, with 9 bases between. The CDR3, as DNA: TGCGCCAGCAGCTTGGGGGCGTCGGATGAGCAGTTCTTC. Its translation is CASSLGASDEQFF. The complete variable domain, with remaining parts taken from reference TRBV5-1 and TRBJ2-1, reads KAGVTQTPRYLIKTRGQQVTLSCSPISGHRSVSWYQQTPGQGLQFLFEYFSETQRNKGNFPGRFSGRQFSNSRSEMNVSTLELGDSALYLCASSLGASDEQFFGPGTRLTVL.

The J gene is TRBJ1-1, the V gene TRBV19; D ambiguous. CDR1 is LNHDA, CDR2 SQIVND, per germline (reference sequence). Trimming left V 2 bases short and J 8 bases short, with 12 bases between. This CDR3 has 13 residues. In DNA form, the CDR3 reads TGTGCCAGTAGTATATTACTCCCCACAGAAGCTTTCTTT. Protein sequence: CASSILLPTEAFF.

This clonotype was counted a few times. Germline and junction disagree at one end, which may indicate a read error. The chain is built from TRBV7-7 and TRBJ2-5; D may match TRBD1 or TRBD2 (5 bases each). The germline V gene has CDR1 SSHAT and CDR2 FNYEAQ (reference sequence). CDR3 length equals 15 residues. The CDR3 bases are TGTGCTAGCAGCTCGGGACGAACTTGGGAAGAGACCCAGTACTTC. This sequence encodes CASSSGRTWEETQYF.

This clonotype turned up a few times. This rearrangement joins TRBV11-2 to TRBJ1-2; TRBD1 agrees at 9 bases. CDR1 and CDR2 (germline): SGHAT, FQNNGV. Trimming took 8 bases from V and 3 from J; bases not matched to a gene: 1. CDR3 size: 12 residues. CDR3 DNA sequence: TGTGCCAGCCGACAGGGGGACTATGGCTACACCTTC. Protein sequence: CASRQGDYGYTF.

The rearrangement joins TRBV7-3 to TRBJ2-2, with 11 nucleotides matching TRBD2. V was pared by 2 bases and J by 10 bases, with 12 bases of the junction left unmatched. Germline CDR1 and CDR2: SGHTA and FQGTGA. The CDR3 extends over 17 amino acids. The CDR3 reads CASSLSASSGGREELFF. In DNA form, the CDR3 reads TGTGCCAGCAGCTTATCGGCTTCTAGCGGGGGGAGGGAGGAGCTGTTTTTT.

This clonotype was seen a handful of times. The chain links TRBV19 to TRBJ1-6; 7 nucleotides match TRBD1. Per the germline V gene, CDR1 is LNHDA and CDR2 is SQIVND (reference sequence). Trimming cost V 5 bases and J 7 bases; bases outside gene matches: 5. The CDR3 totals 14 residues. Written as DNA, the CDR3 is TGTGCCAGTAGTCGGCAGGGGGACAATTCACCCCTCCACTTT. Protein sequence: CASSRQGDNSPLHF.

V is TRBV21-1 and J is TRBJ1-2; TRBD1 reflects the table's D call only, with no check against the DNA. TRBV21-1 is noted as a pseudogene. This CDR3 spans 20 amino acids. The CDR3 DNA follows: TGTGCCAGCAGCAAAGGGTCCTCGACCTGTCCCGGGACAGACGCTGGGGGCTACACCTTC. Protein sequence: CASSKGSSTCPGTDAGGYTF.

V is TRBV6-1 and J is TRBJ2-2; D unclear. The CDR3 spans 15 residues. Trimming shortened V by 2 bases and J by 7 bases, and 14 bases separated the two germline ends. Germline CDR1 and CDR2: MNHNS and SASEGT. DNA of the CDR3: TGTGCCAGCAGTGAATTAGGTGCTTGGGTCGGGGAGCTGTTTTTT. Amino acids: CASSELGAWVGELFF.

This sequence joins TRBV10-2 and TRBJ2-7, with TRBD1 identical over 11 bases. V lost 5 bases, J lost 5 bases, and 2 bases stayed unmatched. Germline CDR1 reads WSHSY; CDR2 reads SAAADI. The CDR3 is 13 amino acids. Here the CDR3 DNA reads TGCGCCAGCAGTTGGACAGGGGGCCACGAGCAGTACTTC. Its protein product is CASSWTGGHEQYF.

The V gene is TRBV6-5, the J gene TRBJ2-7; D gene unclear. In germline, CDR1 is MNHEY, CDR2 SVGAGI. This CDR3 has 17 amino acids. V lost 2 bases and J lost 0, with 17 bases in between. CDR3: CASSYTADKTFSYEQYF. The CDR3 nucleotides are TGTGCCAGCAGTTACACCGCCGACAAGACCTTCTCCTACGAGCAGTACTTC.

This rearrangement joins TRBV18 to TRBJ2-3, with 7 nucleotides matching TRBD1. Unmatched junction bases numbered 4, after V lost 1 base and J lost 0 bases. Germline CDR1 KGHSH, CDR2 LQKENI. CDR3 size: 16 residues. CDR3 residues: CASSPQQGQSTDTQYF. CDR3 DNA: TGTGCCAGCTCACCACAGCAGGGACAGAGCACAGATACGCAGTATTTT.

This clonotype was recorded a few times. The rearrangement joins TRBV7-2 to TRBJ1-2; the D is unclear. Between the trimmed V and J ends, which lost 5 bases and 8 bases, there was a span of 24 bases. Germline assignment: CDR1 SGHTA and CDR2 FQGNSA. This CDR3 has 16 amino acids. The CDR3 nucleotides read TGTGCCAGCAGCCACTCGGGAACCCGTCGCCTGGAAGGCTACACCTTC. This codes for CASSHSGTRRLEGYTF.

J is TRBJ2-3 and V is TRBV10-3, with TRBD1 identical over 7 bases. The CDR3 is 14 amino acids. Germline CDR1 reads ENHRY; CDR2 reads SYGVKD. J was trimmed by 2 bases and V by 6 bases; bases with no gene match: 5. The CDR3 DNA reads as TGTGCCATCAGAAGGACAGGCAACACAGATACGCAGTATTTT. It is translated as CAIRRTGNTDTQYF.

The rearrangement joins TRBV12-3 or TRBV12-4 to TRBJ2-5, with D perhaps TRBD2 (6 bases). The CDR3 covers 13 residues. Trimming removed 4 bases from V and 7 bases from J, with 13 bases in between. CDR3 nucleotides: TGTGCCAGCAGTTCGGACGGGCGGGGGACCCAGTACTTC. It codes for CASSSDGRGTQYF.

The chain recombines TRBV6-1 with TRBJ1-6; 8 bases fit TRBD1. The germline V gene has CDR1 MNHNS and CDR2 SASEGT. After removal of 5 bases from V and 3 bases from J, the junction contained 6 bases not matched to a gene. CDR3 length: 16 amino acids. For the CDR3, the DNA is TGTGCCAGCAGTCCAAGGGGACAGGACTATAATTCACCCCTCCACTTT. This gives the protein CASSPRGQDYNSPLHF.

This clonotype came up a few times. The chain couples TRBV19 to TRBJ1-2; D remains ambiguous. Per germline, CDR1 LNHDA and CDR2 SQIVND (reference sequence). The CDR3 runs 13 residues. Trimming removed 8 bases from V and 3 bases from J, with 13 bases in between. CDR3 DNA: TGTGCCAGTGAACGTGGGGTAGACTATGGCTACACCTTC. Its translation: CASERGVDYGYTF.

The V and J genes are TRBV29-1 and TRBJ2-5; 7 bases align to TRBD1. The V gene's germline CDR1 is SQVTM and CDR2 ANQGSEA. Trimming cost V 5 bases and J 6 bases; bases outside gene matches: 6. CDR3 length: 12 residues. The DNA for the CDR3 is TGCAGCGTTCGGACAGGATCACAGACCCAGTACTTC. This sequence encodes CSVRTGSQTQYF.

V is TRBV11-2 and J is TRBJ1-6; D gene uncertain. The CDR3 loop spans 16 amino acids. From germline, CDR1 is SGHAT and CDR2 FQNNGV. V was shortened by 5 bases and J by 9 bases, with 20 bases between the two germline ends. In DNA form, the CDR3 reads TGTGCCAGCAGCCCCCGCCCGACCGGACCACTTTCACCCCTCCACTTT. This encodes CASSPRPTGPLSPLHF.

This clonotype was recorded a few times. The V gene is TRBV7-9, the J gene TRBJ2-7; tentatively, D is TRBD2 (6 bases). Per the germline V gene, CDR1 is SEHNR and CDR2 is FQNEAQ (reference sequence). The CDR3 extends over 14 amino acids. The V gene lost 5 bases and the J gene lost 3 bases, with 14 bases spanning the gap. The CDR3: CASSPGTRVYEQYF. The CDR3 coding sequence is TGTGCCAGCAGCCCCGGGACTCGAGTCTACGAGCAGTACTTC.